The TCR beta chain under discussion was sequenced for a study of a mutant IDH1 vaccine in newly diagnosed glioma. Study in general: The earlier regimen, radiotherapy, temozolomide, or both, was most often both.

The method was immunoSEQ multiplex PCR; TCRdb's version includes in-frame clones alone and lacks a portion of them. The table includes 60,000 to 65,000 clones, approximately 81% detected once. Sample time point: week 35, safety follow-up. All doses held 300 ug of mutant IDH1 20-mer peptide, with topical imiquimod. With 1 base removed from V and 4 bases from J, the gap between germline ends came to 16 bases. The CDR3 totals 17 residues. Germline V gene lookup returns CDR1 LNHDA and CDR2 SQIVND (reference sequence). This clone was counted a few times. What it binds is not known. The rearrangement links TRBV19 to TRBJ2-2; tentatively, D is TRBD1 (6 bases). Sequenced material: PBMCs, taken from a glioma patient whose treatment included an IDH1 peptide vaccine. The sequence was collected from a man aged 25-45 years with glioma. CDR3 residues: CASSIVGAGEGTGELFF. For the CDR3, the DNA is TGTGCCAGTAGTATAGTGGGGGCTGGCGAGGGCACCGGGGAGCTGTTTTTT.